Listed here are 5 T cell receptor beta chains from one sample, sequenced in a study of tumor-infiltrating T cells and Merkel cell polyomavirus. Study in general: The T cells studied were KLL-specific CD8+ cells against Merkel polyomavirus.

Every patient's tumor was robustly positive for Merkel cell polyomavirus Large T antigen on immunohistochemistry. Measured with immunoSEQ multiplex PCR; TCRdb has only the in-frame clones, and not every one. There are more than 20,000 clones in the sample; 87% occur only once, and approximately 3% lies in the top ten. The sequencing input was lymph node tissue. These receptors were obtained from a man aged 45-60 years with Merkel cell carcinoma.

The J gene is TRBJ2-7, the V gene TRBV21-1; the table's D gene call, TRBD2, was not cross checked with the DNA. TRBV21-1 is a pseudogene locus. The CDR3 covers 12 residues. CDR3 amino acids: CASSKEGGEQYF. CDR3 DNA: TGTGCCAGCAGCAAAGAGGGGGGGGAGCAGTACTTC.

This clone has just one count. DNA for the CDR3: TGCGCCAGCAGTGAGCCGTCCCGCCCCCCGGGACAAGGAACCTACGAGCAGTACTTC. Translation: CASSEPSRPPGQGTYEQYF. The gene calls are TRBV10-1 and TRBJ2-7; maybe TRBD1 (6 bases). The CDR3 is 19 amino acids. Germline V gene sequence: CDR1 WNHNN, CDR2 SYGVQD (reference sequence). V dropped 2 bases and J dropped 2 bases, with 25 bases sitting between them.

The chain couples TRBV10-1 to TRBJ2-7; TRBD2 is a possible D gene (6 bases). Germline CDR1 and CDR2: WNHNN and SYGVQD (reference sequence). This CDR3 has 15 residues. Trimming took 3 bases from V and 2 from J, leaving 14 bases between them. CDR3 residues: CASSDGSSGTYEQYF. The CDR3 DNA sequence: TGCGCCAGCAGTGATGGTAGTAGCGGTACCTACGAGCAGTACTTC.

The chain is built from TRBV6-5 and TRBJ2-3; D gene ambiguous. The germline V gene has CDR1 MNHEY and CDR2 SVGAGI. Trimming pared 1 base from V and 2 bases from J, leaving 7 bases between. The CDR3 is 14 residues long. The CDR3 reads CASSYWRNTDTQYF. In nucleotides, the CDR3 is TGTGCCAGCAGTTACTGGCGGAACACAGATACGCAGTATTTT.

The V gene is TRBV13, the J gene TRBJ2-7; the match to TRBD1 covers 9 bases. CDR1 is PRHDT and CDR2 is FYEKMQ in the germline V gene (reference sequence). The length of the CDR3 is 15 residues. The V segment lost 5 bases and the J segment 5 bases; nucleotides outside the gene matches: 10. CDR3 protein: CASSGAGTGRHEQYF. The CDR3 coding sequence is TGTGCCAGCAGCGGTGCCGGGACAGGGAGGCACGAGCAGTACTTC. Complete variable domain (other parts from reference TRBV13 and TRBJ2-7): AAGVIQSPRHLIKEKRETATLKCYPIPRHDTVYWYQQGPGQDPQFLISFYEKMQSDKGSIPDRFSAQQFSDYHSELNMSSLELGDSALYFCASSGAGTGRHEQYFGPGTRLTVT.